The T cell receptor beta chain described here comes from a study of blood T cell repertoires in COVID-19. Overall study: Material from acute and convalescent COVID-19 was sourced from the United States, Italy and Spain. The analysed material was cDNA or gDNA that came from T cells, B-cell-depleted T cells, or PBMCs.

Per the original data handling: Nucleated cell counts were estimated from reference gene primer amplification. TCRdb's copy holds only in-frame clones and misses some; the assay was immunoSEQ multiplex PCR. The V and J calls and clone size are taken from that table; D and trimming were inferred from the DNA. The sample consists of 200,000 to 250,000 clones, around 82% of them appearing once. Per germline, CDR1 MNHEY and CDR2 SVGAGI. V was clipped by 7 bases and J by 0 bases; unmatched bases: 3. The CDR3 has 15 residues. This clone was counted once. The chain links TRBV6-5 to TRBJ1-2, with TRBD1 identical over 12 bases. The TCR originated in a woman between 35 and 50 years old with acute or convalescent COVID-19. The sample was peripheral blood. The CDR3 region has the DNA TGTGCCAGCAAGGGACAGGGGGCTTCTAACTATGGCTACACCTTC. It translates to CASKGQGASNYGYTF.